Listed below are T cell receptor beta chains from one sample, sequenced in a study of cytomegalovirus exposure and HLA in healthy donors. Measured with immunoSEQ multiplex PCR; TCRdb has only the in-frame clones, and not every one. The sample has 90,000 to 100,000 clones, around 77% seen once. The sample comprised PBMCs. These receptors were collected from a woman aged 60-75 years in good health and CMV-seropositive. CDR3s include the opening cysteine and the closing phenylalanine or tryptophan. D genes are given only for firm matches. The size field is filled for only some rows; it gives once, few, many or a size class.

abundance | d_gene | j_gene | v_gene | CDR3nt | CDR3aa
NA | TRBD2 | TRBJ2-7 | TRBV28 | TGTGCCAGCAGTTTACGACTAGCGGATTACGAGCAGTACTTC | CASSLRLADYEQYF
NA | TRBD1 | TRBJ1-1 | TRBV7-9 | TGTGCCAGCAGCCTTGGACAGGGGTCTGAAGCTTTCTTT | CASSLGQGSEAFF
NA | NA | TRBJ1-2 | TRBV10-2 | TGCGCCAGCAGTGGGTCCAGGTACTATGGCTACACCTTC | CASSGSRYYGYTF
once | NA | TRBJ2-1 | TRBV10-2 | TGCGCCAGCAGTGAGTCGCGGGAGACAGGTATCAAGTTCTTC | CASSESRETGIKFF
NA | TRBD1 | TRBJ1-5 | TRBV19 | TGTGCCAGTAGTATTACAGGGGGCGGGCAGCCCCAGCATTTT | CASSITGGGQPQHF
NA | NA | TRBJ2-7 | TRBV6-5 | TGTGCCAGCAGATCGACAGGAGTCTACGAGCAGTACTTC | CASRSTGVYEQYF
NA | TRBD1 | TRBJ2-1 | TRBV5-1 | TGCGCCAGCAGCTTAGGACAGGGCTCCTACAATGAGCAGTTCTTC | CASSLGQGSYNEQFF
NA | TRBD2 | TRBJ2-1 | TRBV29-1 | TGCAGCGCCGGAGACGGGGGGGTCTACAATGAGCAGTTCTTC | CSAGDGGVYNEQFF
once | TRBD1 | TRBJ2-7 | TRBV27 | TGTGCCAGCAGTCCCCGACAGGGGGGAGCCTACGAGCAGTACTTC | CASSPRQGGAYEQYF
NA | TRBD1 | TRBJ2-1 | TRBV7-9 | TGTGCCAGCACCCGGACAGGGGGCTACAATGAGCAGTTCTTC | CASTRTGGYNEQFF
NA | TRBD1 | TRBJ2-7 | TRBV11-2 | TGTGCCAGCAGCTCCGGGGGGGGGACAGGGGGGTATTACGAGCAGTACTTC | CASSSGGGTGGYYEQYF